The rows below give T cell receptor beta chains drawn from one sample of a study of blood T cell repertoires in COVID-19. The method was immunoSEQ multiplex PCR; TCRdb's version includes in-frame clones alone and lacks a portion of them. The table lists approximately 170,000 clones, 88% of them singletons. The sequenced sample was peripheral blood. These receptors were collected from a man between 45 and 60 years old who had recovered from COVID-19. CDR3s include the opening cysteine and the closing phenylalanine or tryptophan. The D gene is left open where the match is weak. The size entry is marked missing in some rows and otherwise reads once, few, many or a size class.

clone_size j_call v_call d_call cdr3_nt cdr3_aa
few TRBJ2-1 TRBV19 NA TGTGCCAGTAGTATACTTACGGTGGATGAGCAGTTCTTC CASSILTVDEQFF
NA TRBJ2-7 TRBV20-1 NA TGCAGTGCTACCCGCTCCTACGAGCAGTACTTC CSATRSYEQYF
NA TRBJ2-1 TRBV18 TRBD2 TGTGCCAGCTCACCGATTGCGGGAGGAGGCTACAATGAGCAGTTCTTC CASSPIAGGGYNEQFF
few TRBJ1-2 TRBV6-2/TRBV6-3 NA TGTGCCAGCAGTTACTCGACAGAGTTCTATGGCTACACCTTC CASSYSTEFYGYTF
once TRBJ2-1 TRBV5-6 NA TGTGCCAGCAGCTTGAGAGCAATTTCTCCGAATGAGCAGTTCTTC CASSLRAISPNEQFF
few TRBJ1-1 TRBV28 NA TGTGCCAGCAGTCCCGCAGGCTTTTTAGGCACTGAAGCTTTCTTT CASSPAGFLGTEAFF
NA TRBJ1-5 TRBV19 TRBD1 TGTGCCAGTACCCCGGCCAGGGGGCTGCTACATCAGCCCCAGCATTTT CASTPARGLLHQPQHF
NA TRBJ1-1 TRBV19 NA TGTGCCAGTAGTATCGGGGGGCCCACTGAAGCTTTCTTT CASSIGGPTEAFF
NA TRBJ2-7 TRBV29-1 TRBD2 TGCAGCGTGACCGGGACTAGCGACAGGAGCTCCTACGAGCAGTACTTC CSVTGTSDRSSYEQYF
NA TRBJ2-1 TRBV12-3/TRBV12-4 NA TGTGCCAGCAGTTTAAACTACTTTGAGCAGTTCTTC CASSLNYFEQFF
NA TRBJ2-1 TRBV9 TRBD2 TGTGCCAGCAGCGGGACTAGCGGGAGGCCCAGGGCTTACAATGAGCAGTTCTTC CASSGTSGRPRAYNEQFF
NA TRBJ2-7 TRBV7-9 NA TGTGCCAGCAGCAGCGCCACGTTTGGGAGCTCCTACGAGCAGTACTTC CASSSATFGSSYEQYF
NA TRBJ2-3 TRBV3-1/TRBV3-2 NA TGTGCCAGCAGCCAACTAGAGAATACGCAGTATTTT CASSQLENTQYF
NA TRBJ1-2 TRBV5-1 TRBD1 TGCGCCAGCAGCTTGGACAGGGGAGAATATGGCTACACCTTC CASSLDRGEYGYTF
NA TRBJ2-7 TRBV5-6 NA TGTGCCAGCAGGGCGTTTGGGGGGAACGAGCAGTACTTC CASRAFGGNEQYF
NA TRBJ2-3 TRBV28 NA TGTGCCAGCAGTTTAAGGGGCCCCACAGATACGCAGTATTTT CASSLRGPTDTQYF
NA TRBJ1-6 TRBV7-2 TRBD1 TGTGCCAGCAGCTCATTACCCCTCCGGGACAGGGATAATTCACCCCTCCACTTT CASSSLPLRDRDNSPLHF
NA TRBJ1-5 TRBV25-1 TRBD1 TGTGCCAGCAGGGAAAAGGACAGGGAATATAGCAATCAGCCCCAGCATTTT CASREKDREYSNQPQHF
NA TRBJ2-7 TRBV5-4 TRBD1 TGTGCCAGCAGCTCCTACGGGACAGATCGTCGGTACGAGCAGTACTTC CASSSYGTDRRYEQYF
NA TRBJ2-5 TRBV15 NA TGTGCCACCAGCTTAGTTCCAGGGCACGAGACCCAGTACTTC CATSLVPGHETQYF
NA TRBJ1-5 TRBV21-1 NA TGTGCCAGCAGCAAAGCCGGCTCAGGGGGCAATCAGCCCCAGCATTTT CASSKAGSGGNQPQHF
NA TRBJ2-7 TRBV25-1 NA TGTGCCAGCAGTGAAAGGGGGAACATAAACGAGCAGTACTTC CASSERGNINEQYF
NA TRBJ2-1 TRBV7-2 TRBD1 TGTGCCAGCAGCACGGGACAGGGGGCAGGCAATGAGCAGTTCTTC CASSTGQGAGNEQFF
NA TRBJ2-1 TRBV5-4 NA TGTGCCAGCAGCTTGGAAGCGAAAACCTACAATGAGCAGTTCTTC CASSLEAKTYNEQFF
NA TRBJ1-5 TRBV7-2 NA TGTGCCAGCAGCACAGGACAGACTGGCAATCAGCCCCAGCATTTT CASSTGQTGNQPQHF
NA TRBJ1-1 TRBV27 TRBD1 TGTGCCAGCAGTTCATTCGGGACAGGGTACACTGAAGCTTTCTTT CASSSFGTGYTEAFF
NA TRBJ1-4 TRBV4-2 TRBD1 TGTGCCAGCAGCCAAGTTTCTCGGACAGGGGATGAAAAACTGTTTTTT CASSQVSRTGDEKLFF
NA TRBJ2-3 TRBV27 NA TGTGCCAGCAGTCTCGGGACTGGATCAGATACGCAGTATTTT CASSLGTGSDTQYF
NA TRBJ1-3 TRBV28 TRBD1 TGTGCCAGCAGTCCAGGGGGATCTGGAAACACCATATATTTT CASSPGGSGNTIYF
NA TRBJ2-4 TRBV28 TRBD1 TGTGCCAGCAGCCCGACGCGACAGGGTACCAAAAACATTCAGTACTTC CASSPTRQGTKNIQYF
NA TRBJ2-5 TRBV5-1 NA TGCGCCAGCAGCTTTTGGGAGTCACAAGAGACCCAGTACTTC CASSFWESQETQYF
once TRBJ2-5 TRBV7-9 NA TGTGCCAGCAGCTTAGCAAGCGGTGACGGGACCCAGTACTTC CASSLASGDGTQYF
NA TRBJ2-7 TRBV3-1/TRBV3-2 TRBD1 TGTGCCAGCAGCTCGGGACAGGGTATCCACGAGCAGTACTTC CASSSGQGIHEQYF
NA TRBJ2-1 TRBV6-4 TRBD2 TGTGCCAGCAGTGACTGGGGGGGTAGCGGCTACAATGAGCAGTTCTTC CASSDWGGSGYNEQFF
NA TRBJ1-4 TRBV3-1/TRBV3-2 TRBD1 TGTGCCAGCAGCACCGGGACAGGGACTTTTGAGGATGAAAAACTGTTTTTT CASSTGTGTFEDEKLFF
NA TRBJ2-3 TRBV10-3 TRBD2 TGTGCCGTTGGGACTAGCGGGGGGTTCACAGATACGCAGTATTTT CAVGTSGGFTDTQYF
NA TRBJ2-1 TRBV27 TRBD2 TGTGCCAGCAGTTTACCCACCGGACTAGCGGGGTACAATGAGCAGTTCTTC CASSLPTGLAGYNEQFF